This TCR beta chain was sequenced in a study of blood T cell repertoires in COVID-19. How the authors handled the data: Nucleated cell counts were estimated from reference gene primer amplification. Sequencing was performed with immunoSEQ multiplex PCR; in TCRdb, only in-frame clones are kept and a portion is missing. For V, J and clone size, that table is used; D and trimming come from the DNA. The profile shows about 410,000 clones, around 91% of them singletons. The CDR3 totals 15 residues. CDR1 is ENHRY, CDR2 SYGVKD, per germline. Trimming stripped 7 bases from V and 2 bases from J, with 17 bases between. Enrolled during active infection, Seattle patients were then followed longitudinally.

Sample: peripheral blood. The clonotype comes from a woman aged 40 to 55 with COVID-19, enrolled during active disease. The chain employs TRBV10-3 and TRBJ1-1; D might be TRBD1 (5 bases). CDR3 in amino acids: CAITTTVGGNTEAFF. CDR3 in DNA: TGTGCCATCACTACCACGGTGGGGGGTAACACTGAAGCTTTCTTT.